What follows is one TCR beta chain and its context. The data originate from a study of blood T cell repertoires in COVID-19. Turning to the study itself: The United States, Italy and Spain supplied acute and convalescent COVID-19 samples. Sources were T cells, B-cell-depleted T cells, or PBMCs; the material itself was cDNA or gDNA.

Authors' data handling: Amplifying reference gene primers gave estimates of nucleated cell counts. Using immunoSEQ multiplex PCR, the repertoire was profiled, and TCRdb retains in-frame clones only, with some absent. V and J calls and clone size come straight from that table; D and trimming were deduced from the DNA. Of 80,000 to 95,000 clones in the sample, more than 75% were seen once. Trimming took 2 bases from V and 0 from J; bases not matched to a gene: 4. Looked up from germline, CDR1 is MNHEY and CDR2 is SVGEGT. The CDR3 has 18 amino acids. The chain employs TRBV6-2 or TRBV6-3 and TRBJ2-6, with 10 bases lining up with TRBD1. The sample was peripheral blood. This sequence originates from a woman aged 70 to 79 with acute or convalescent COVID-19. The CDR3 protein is CASSYPGQGYSGANVLTF. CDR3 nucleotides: TGTGCCAGCAGTTACCCGGGACAGGGGTACTCTGGGGCCAACGTCCTGACTTTC.